This T cell receptor beta chain was sequenced during a study of shared clonotypes between healthy human individuals. Trimming stripped 6 bases from V and 1 base from J, with 16 bases between. Germline loops: CDR1 MNHEY, CDR2 SVGAGI. CDR3 length: 15 residues. Deep level was the assay's run setting. Some clones are missing from TCRdb's copy, which holds only in-frame ones; the method was immunoSEQ multiplex PCR. The sample has over 1.4 million clones, roughly 96% seen once. This TCR was recovered from a man between 25 and 39 years old in good health. The sequenced material came from naive CD4+ T cells sorted from blood. Subset of the sample: CD45RA+ positively selected. This chain connects TRBV6-5 to TRBJ2-7; tentative D call: TRBD2 (5 bases). The CDR3 coding sequence is TGTGCCAGCAGGCCTCGAGCGGCAAGGTCCTACGAGCAGTACTTC. Its translation: CASRPRAARSYEQYF.